Sequencing of this T cell receptor beta chain was carried out in a study of T-cell reconstitution after alpha-beta-depleted transplantation in children (dated by TCRdb to the mid-2010s). Regarding the study in general: Using TCR repertoire profiling, the study followed T-cell immune reconstitution in a quantitative way in children after TCRalphabeta/CD19-depleted allogeneic hematopoietic cell transplantation. Overall results and qualifications from the work: About two months after transplant, the apparently early recovery of alphabetaT-cell counts reportedly depended on just several hundred clones that had expanded rapidly and came from non-depleted graft cells. In some patients, high TCRbeta diversity at day 60 was attributed to recipient T cells and intrathymic progenitors that had survived conditioning. The frequencies of hyperexpanded clones fell over the following months, and after one year, T-cell counts and TCRbeta diversity were mostly attributed to newly produced T cells.

Reading the label with the study, this specimen's treatment or condition is: allogeneic hematopoietic cell transplantation with graft depleted of TCRalphabeta T cells and CD19 B cells. The transplant recipients were children given TCRalphabeta/CD19-depleted allogeneic hematopoietic cell grafts. This clonotype was seen more than once but under ten times. Its antigen is unknown. Within one base of it there is no much larger clone, and no base qualities were kept. The germline V gene (reference sequence) yields SGHKS for CDR1 and YYEKEE for CDR2. The CDR3 measures 14 amino acids from cysteine to phenylalanine. Just CDR3 DNA is preserved here, 42 bases in frame from base 1. V is pruned by 3 bases and J by 7 bases, leaving 5 bases of the junction without a gene match. Receptors were amplified or captured by PCR. TCRdb shows the sequencer as Illumina HiSeq 2500. TCR library preparation used molecular barcoding, with unique molecular identifiers applied to normalize quantification of the TCRbeta repertoire. TCRdb ran its own pipeline on the public reads, namely fastp trimming at Q25 and MiXCR clone calling, and kept in-frame beta chains. Each record represents a unique CDR3 protein, reported with the most common genes and DNA among its rows. This sample is represented by under 400,000 distinct CDR3 sequences; 23% of them were singletons. The ten largest account for roughly 11% of the sample.

The clonotype was recovered from a male patient between 5 and 17 years old who had a stem cell transplant for acute lymphoblastic leukemia, so the T cells may come from the graft donor. The chain joins TRBV5-5 to TRBJ2-1, with 9 middle bases fitting TRBD2. The sequences come from PBMCs, mostly from graft donor cells, collected 180 days after TCRalphabeta/CD19-depleted stem cell transplant. DNA sequence: TGTGCCAGCAGCTGCGGGAGGGTAAGGAATGAGCAGTTCTTC. The encoded protein is CASSCGRVRNEQFF.